What follows are 27 T cell receptor beta chains derived from one specimen sequenced in a study of T cells in Graves' hyperthyroidism and ophthalmopathy. RNA transcripts gave rise to amplified TCR beta CDR3 regions. The TCR CDR3 was amplified in a first-round RT-PCR using the HTBI primer set. TCRdb recomputed calls from the multiplex PCR reads with MiXCR, one row per CDR3 protein. Among hundreds of thousands of distinct CDR3 sequences, about 14% were seen once, and the ten largest hold about 5.8%. The specimen was blood. These receptors were obtained from a woman aged 25-40 years with Graves' hyperthyroidism that later progressed to Graves' ophthalmopathy.

This clonotype was counted ten times or more. This chain uses TRBV20-1 with TRBJ2-3; possible D gene TRBD2, 5 bases. The CDR3 runs 16 residues. The germline CDR1 and CDR2 sequences are DFQATT and SNEGSKA (reference sequence). Trimming removed 4 bases at V and 0 bases at J, with 17 bases between. The CDR3 DNA is TGCAGTGCTACCCAGCGCCTACGGACTAGCACAGATACGCAGTATTTT. This sequence encodes CSATQRLRTSTDTQYF.

The V call is TRBV7-9, the J call TRBJ1-1; D is undetermined. The germline V and J ends were trimmed by 2 bases and 6 bases, with 4 bases remaining between them. Per the germline V gene, CDR1 is SEHNR and CDR2 is FQNEAQ (reference sequence). There are 11 residues in the CDR3. CDR3 residues: CASSLLPEAFF. The CDR3 DNA sequence: TGTGCCAGCAGCTTACTCCCTGAAGCTTTCTTT.

This clonotype has at least ten counts. This chain uses TRBV24-1 with TRBJ1-2, with 7 nucleotides matching TRBD1. V was pared by 2 bases and J by 3 bases, with 2 bases of the junction left unmatched. The CDR3 runs to 14 residues. Germline V lookup: CDR1 KGHDR, CDR2 SFDVKD. In DNA form, the CDR3 reads TGTGCCACCAGTGATTCCAGGGGGGACTATGGCTACACCTTC. Protein product: CATSDSRGDYGYTF.

J is TRBJ1-1 and V is TRBV12-3 or TRBV12-4; D call uncertain. This CDR3 comprises 13 residues. Trimming left V 5 bases short and J 10 bases short, with 17 bases between. The CDR3: CASSATGRVGAFF. The DNA of the CDR3 is TGTGCCAGCAGTGCAACGGGTAGGGTCGGAGCTTTCTTT.

Worth noting for this clonotype: Possible read error: a much larger clone is one base away. The chain joins TRBV24-1 to TRBJ1-2, with TRBD1 matching over 10 bases. Germline CDR1 KGHDR, CDR2 SFDVKD. The V and J ends lost 3 bases and 3 bases, in that order; junction bases with no gene match: 6. The CDR3 runs 16 residues. Here the CDR3 reads CATSDPVGTGDYGYTF. CDR3 in DNA: TGTGCCACCAGTGATCCGGTAGGGACAGGGGACTATGGCTACACCTTC.

This clonotype was seen a few times. V gene TRBV30 combines with J gene TRBJ1-1, with a weak D call TRBD1 (5 bases). The CDR3 covers 18 residues. Germline loops: CDR1 GTSNPN, CDR2 SVGIG (reference sequence). V was cut by 4 bases and J by 1 base, with 25 bases left in between. The CDR3 sequence is CAWNVRVDINSPNTEAFF. The CDR3 DNA follows: TGTGCCTGGAATGTACGAGTGGACATTAACTCCCCGAACACTGAAGCTTTCTTT.

As concerns this clonotype: The CDR3 ends on some other residue instead of the conserved phenylalanine or tryptophan, so this is likely a read error. V and J are TRBV12-3 or TRBV12-4 and TRBJ1-5; the match to TRBD1 covers 10 bases. Losses at the gene ends were 6 bases for V and 6 bases for J; bases not matched to a gene: 11. The CDR3 totals 16 residues. DNA for the CDR3: TGTGCCAGCAGCCTGGGCGACAGGGGGCCCAGTCAGCCCCAGCATTAT. Residues: CASSLGDRGPSQPQHY.

This chain joins TRBV7-9 and TRBJ2-1; 8 bases line up with TRBD1. V shed 1 base, J shed 9 bases, and the junction held 8 bases outside the gene matches. Germline-derived CDR1 and CDR2 are SEHNR and FQNEAQ (reference sequence). This CDR3 region has 15 residues. DNA of the CDR3: TGTGCCAGCAGCTTAGAACGGACAGGGAACCCTGAGCAGTTCTTC. This codes for CASSLERTGNPEQFF.

This clonotype has ten or more counts. The chain employs TRBV14 and TRBJ2-7; D is uncertain. V was cut by 1 base and J by 2 bases, with 6 bases left in between. Germline CDR1 SGHDN, CDR2 FVKESK. The CDR3 length is 13 residues. The CDR3 here is CASSQVGTYEQYF. The CDR3 DNA is TGTGCCAGCAGCCAAGTGGGTACCTACGAGCAGTACTTC.

Ten or more counts support this clonotype. A junction end diverges from the germline sequence, so it may reflect a read error. The rearrangement uses TRBV11-2 and TRBJ1-2; possibly TRBD1 for D (5 bases). This CDR3 comprises 13 residues. Germline V CDR1 and CDR2: SGHAT, FQNNGV. The CDR3 bases are TGTGCCAGCCGCCCGCTGGGGGGGTATGACTACACCTTC. This translates into CASRPLGGYDYTF.

The V gene is TRBV5-1, the J gene TRBJ2-6, with TRBD1 identical over 8 bases. Germline values: CDR1 SGHRS, CDR2 YFSETQ. CDR3 length: 18 amino acids. With 1 base clipped from V and 0 bases from J, the junction kept 6 bases outside the gene matches. The CDR3 DNA follows: TGCGCCAGCAGCTTGAGGACAGGGTCCCTCTCTGGGGCCAACGTCCTGACTTTC. It translates to CASSLRTGSLSGANVLTF. Filled out from reference TRBV5-1 and TRBJ2-6, the complete variable domain reads KAGVTQTPRYLIKTRGQQVTLSCSPISGHRSVSWYQQTPGQGLQFLFEYFSETQRNKGNFPGRFSGRQFSNSRSEMNVSTLELGDSALYLCASSLRTGSLSGANVLTFGAGSRLTVL.

This clonotype came up a few times. The chain links TRBV24-1 to TRBJ2-1, with D possibly TRBD2 on 6 matching bases. The CDR3 has 17 amino acids. V shed 2 bases and J shed 3 bases, with 16 bases lying between them. From germline, CDR1 is KGHDR and CDR2 SFDVKD. DNA for the CDR3: TGTGCCACCAGTGATTCCCAAACGGGAGTCGACTACAATGAGCAGTTCTTC. Protein product: CATSDSQTGVDYNEQFF.

Many counts were recorded for this clonotype. V gene TRBV12-3 or TRBV12-4 combines with J gene TRBJ2-7, with TRBD2 identical over 13 bases. The CDR3 runs 19 residues. V lost 4 bases to trimming and J lost 0 bases; unmatched junction nucleotides: 12. The DNA of the CDR3 is TGTGCCAGCAGTTGGGATCCTCAGGGACTAGCGGGGAGCTCCTACGAGCAGTACTTC. Translated: CASSWDPQGLAGSSYEQYF.

At least ten counts were recorded for this clonotype. The CDR3, as DNA: TGTGCCAGTGCAGACAGGGCCCCGCGGGGCTACACCTTC. Translating it yields CASADRAPRGYTF. The V gene is TRBV19, the J gene TRBJ1-2, with TRBD1 identical over 7 bases. This CDR3 has 13 amino acids. Unmatched junction bases numbered 11, after V lost 8 bases and J lost 8 bases. Germline CDR1 reads LNHDA; CDR2 reads SQIVND (reference sequence).

This clonotype was counted ten times or more. CDR3 amino acids: CASSKLAGAPNEQFF. CDR3 nucleotide sequence: TGTGCCAGCAGCAAACTAGCGGGGGCGCCCAATGAGCAGTTCTTC. The chain couples TRBV7-6 to TRBJ2-1, with 11 bases identical to TRBD2. Germline CDR1 reads SGHVS; CDR2 reads FNYEAQ. The CDR3 loop spans 15 amino acids. With V trimmed by 5 bases and J by 6 bases, 6 bases remained unmatched.

This clonotype was picked up many times. This chain links TRBV12-3 or TRBV12-4 with TRBJ2-5; D is ambiguous. Trimming shortened V by 2 bases and J by 3 bases, and 10 bases separated the two germline ends. The CDR3 sequence is 14 residues long. CDR3 coding DNA: TGTGCCAGCAGTTTAAAGAGAATAGAAGAGACCCAGTACTTC. Residues: CASSLKRIEETQYF.

This clonotype was detected many times. The chain recombines TRBV12-3 or TRBV12-4 with TRBJ2-3; the match to TRBD2 covers 9 bases. The junction had 7 bases not matched to a gene; V was cut back by 5 bases and J by 7 bases. The CDR3 consists of 14 residues. The CDR3 DNA sequence: TGTGCCAGCAGTGGGGGACTAGCTGTAAATACGCAGTATTTT. Translation gives CASSGGLAVNTQYF.

This clonotype was seen at least ten times. The J gene is TRBJ1-2, the V gene TRBV19; D uncertain. Trimming pared 7 bases from V and 4 bases from J, leaving 19 bases between. CDR1 is LNHDA and CDR2 is SQIVND in the germline V gene (reference sequence). The CDR3 consists of 15 residues. CDR3 loop: CASTELQAGVYGYTF. The CDR3 DNA sequence: TGTGCCAGTACCGAACTCCAAGCTGGCGTCTATGGCTACACCTTC. The whole variable domain, filled in from reference TRBV19 and TRBJ1-2, reads DGGITQSPKYLFRKEGQNVTLSCEQNLNHDAMYWYRQDPGQGLRLIYYSQIVNDFQKGDIAEGYSVSREKKESFPLTVTSAQKNPTAFYLCASTELQAGVYGYTFGSGTRLTVV.

This clonotype came up many times. The V and J genes are TRBV3-1 and TRBJ2-7, with TRBD2 identical over 8 bases. Germline CDR1 LGHDT, CDR2 YNNKEL (reference sequence). Germline trimming cut 0 bases from V and 5 bases from J; bases unmatched to any gene: 6. This CDR3 comprises 15 residues. CDR3 DNA sequence: TGTGCCAGCAGCCAAGATCGGGGGGGGACGGACGAGCAGTACTTC. Residues: CASSQDRGGTDEQYF.

In this sample, this clonotype turned up a few times. The V and J genes are TRBV30 and TRBJ2-7; D is undetermined. Trimming shortened V by 6 bases and J by 0 bases, and 6 bases separated the two germline ends. This CDR3 comprises 11 residues. Germline CDR1 GTSNPN, CDR2 SVGIG (reference sequence). This CDR3 reads CACQSSYEQYF. DNA of the CDR3: TGTGCCTGCCAGAGCTCCTACGAGCAGTACTTC.

The rearrangement uses TRBV11-3 and TRBJ1-2, with 9 bases identical to TRBD1. CDR1 is SGHNT, CDR2 YENEEA, per germline. V dropped 4 bases and J dropped 8; count of bases not matched to a gene: 8. The CDR3 consists of 14 residues. In DNA, the CDR3 is TGTGCCAGCAGCTCCACCGGGACAGGGAGAGGCTACACCTTC. Translating it yields CASSSTGTGRGYTF.

J is TRBJ1-1 and V is TRBV7-9; D not resolved. Between the trimmed V and J ends, which lost 2 bases and 1 base, there was a span of 11 bases. This CDR3 spans 15 amino acids. Germline CDR1 and CDR2: SEHNR and FQNEAQ (reference sequence). CDR3 in amino acids: CASSLSGQENTEAFF. The CDR3 coding sequence is TGTGCCAGCAGCTTATCAGGCCAAGAGAACACTGAAGCTTTCTTT.

The V call is TRBV30, the J call TRBJ1-1, with no clear D. The CDR3 is 12 residues long. The V gene lost 8 bases and the J gene lost 0 bases, with 10 bases spanning the gap. Germline CDR1 GTSNPN, CDR2 SVGIG (reference sequence). CDR3 amino acids: CALSGVNTEAFF. CDR3 bases: TGTGCCCTCAGCGGGGTGAACACTGAAGCTTTCTTT.

This clonotype has a count of ten or more. This chain connects TRBV24-1 to TRBJ2-7; TRBD2 is a possible D gene (6 bases). The CDR3 has 15 residues. Germline V gene sequence: CDR1 KGHDR, CDR2 SFDVKD. The V and J ends lost 4 bases and 2 bases respectively, with 14 bases between them. CDR3 loop: CATSDPTRPPYEQYF. The CDR3, as DNA: TGTGCCACCAGTGACCCGACTAGACCGCCCTACGAGCAGTACTTC.

This clonotype was seen at least ten times. V usage is TRBV18 and J usage is TRBJ2-5, with TRBD1 matching 8 bases. This CDR3 has 14 amino acids. V lost 3 bases to trimming and J lost 5 bases; unmatched junction nucleotides: 5. Germline V gene data show CDR1 as KGHSH and CDR2 as LQKENI. CDR3 coding DNA: TGTGCCAGCTCACCGCCGGGACAGGCGGAGACCCAGTACTTC. Encoded protein: CASSPPGQAETQYF.

This clonotype was observed many times. The CDR3: CASSSYLAGGNTGELFF. CDR3 DNA sequence: TGTGCCAGCAGTTCCTACCTGGCAGGGGGCAACACCGGGGAGCTGTTTTTT. This chain connects TRBV27 to TRBJ2-2, with TRBD1 matching 8 bases. The germline V gene encodes CDR1 MNHEY and CDR2 SMNVEV (reference sequence). The CDR3 is 17 amino acids. Trimming cost V 4 bases and J 2 bases; bases outside gene matches: 9.

This clonotype was counted only a few times. The chain couples TRBV20-1 to TRBJ2-1; TRBD2 matches 16 bases. This CDR3 region has 16 residues. The germline gives CDR1 DFQATT, CDR2 SNEGSKA (reference sequence). With V trimmed by 6 bases and J by 8 bases, 10 bases remained unmatched. The CDR3 nucleotides read TGCAGTGCAGGGACTAGCGGGAGGGCCCTCGGGGATGAGCAGTTCTTC. It codes for CSAGTSGRALGDEQFF.